This T cell receptor beta chain was captured by sequencing in a study of T cell changes during pregnancy in multiple sclerosis. Method: immunoSEQ multiplex PCR; TCRdb's copy keeps in-frame clones and lacks some. Altogether tens of thousands of clones are present, approximately 94% being singletons, with the ten largest covering about 0.8%. V lost 8 bases to trimming and J lost 3 bases; unmatched junction nucleotides: 10. The CDR3 length is 14 residues. Looked up from germline, CDR1 is MNHEY and CDR2 is SVGAGI. This sequence joins TRBV6-5 and TRBJ2-7, with 7 nucleotides matching TRBD2. The source is a female donor with multiple sclerosis, enrolled in a pregnancy study. The source material was peripheral blood, sampled in the third trimester of pregnancy. CDR3 residues: CASSDGGGHYEQYF. The CDR3, as DNA: TGTGCCAGCTCGGATGGGGGAGGGCACTACGAGCAGTACTTC.